One TCR beta chain is described in this entry. The antigen remains undetermined. Researchers grouped second doses given at about 4 or about 12 weeks into one pool. The sample originates from a study of T cell responses to AZD1222 COVID-19 vaccine. Whole-study results and caveats: Donors were largely white British and mainly female; clonal diversity was possibly underestimated. Distributed over spike, vaccine-associated CD4 TCRs predominated at 160-218 and 743-854. Seropositive status at baseline applied to only 5 or 6 AZD1222 recipients.

The method was immunoSEQ multiplex PCR; TCRdb's version includes in-frame clones alone and lacks a portion of them. The top ten hold 3.5% to 4.5% of the sample, which has around 140,000 clones, roughly 92% seen once. The CDR3 totals 15 residues. Between the trimmed V and J ends, which lost 0 bases and 5 bases, there was a span of 11 bases. Germline values: CDR1 ENHRY, CDR2 SYGVKD. This chain connects TRBV10-3 to TRBJ2-1; D is perhaps TRBD2 (6 bases). Sequenced here: peripheral blood, sampled 28 days after the second AZD1222 dose. The receptor was derived from an adult who received the AZD1222 COVID-19 vaccine. In nucleotides, the CDR3 is TGTGCCATCAGTGAGTCGAAGGGGACTCACAATGAGCAGTTCTTC. Translated: CAISESKGTHNEQFF.